These 5 T cell receptor beta chains came from one sample sequenced in a study of T cells after somatic rescue of genetic block. Sequencing used immunoSEQ multiplex PCR; TCRdb keeps in-frame clones, though not all of them. Of about 11,000 clones in the sample, approximately 79% were seen once. The sample taken for sequencing was peripheral blood mononuclear cells (PBMCs). These TCRs come from a boy between 10 and 17 years old.

Within the sample, this clone is medium-sized. The chain joins TRBV6-1 to TRBJ2-3, with TRBD2 identical over 7 bases. This CDR3 has 16 residues. V gave up 2 bases and J gave up 2 bases; unmatched junction bases: 7. The germline V gene has CDR1 MNHNS and CDR2 SASEGT. In DNA, the CDR3 is TGTGCCAGCAGTGAACCACGGGACTACCTCACAGATACGCAGTATTTT. This codes for CASSEPRDYLTDTQYF.

The rearrangement links TRBV5-1 to TRBJ2-7; 10 bases are shared with TRBD1. The CDR3 extends over 16 amino acids. Germline V gene lookup returns CDR1 SGHRS and CDR2 YFSETQ. J gave up 3 bases and V 5 bases, and 11 bases lay outside the gene matches. In nucleotides, the CDR3 is TGCGCCAGCAGTATTACTTGGGACAGGGGCCTCTACGAGCAGTACTTC. This translates into CASSITWDRGLYEQYF.

The V call is TRBV27, the J call TRBJ2-1; TRBD1 matches at 9 bases. J lost 5 bases, V lost 1 base, and 3 bases had no gene match. CDR1 is MNHEY and CDR2 is SMNVEV in the germline V gene (reference sequence). The CDR3 loop spans 15 amino acids. CDR3 in amino acids: CASSLLGTGNNEQFF. The CDR3 DNA is TGTGCCAGCAGTTTATTAGGGACAGGGAACAATGAGCAGTTCTTC.

The chain carries TRBV7-9 and TRBJ2-7; maybe TRBD1 (6 bases). Trimming took 2 bases from V and 7 from J, leaving 6 bases between them. CDR3 length: 11 amino acids. Germline CDR1 and CDR2: SEHNR and FQNEAQ (reference sequence). DNA of the CDR3: TGTGCCAGCAGCTTACAGGGGGAGCAGTACTTC. It codes for CASSLQGEQYF.

This rearrangement joins TRBV9 to TRBJ2-5; D is possibly TRBD1 (5 bases). Germline V lookup: CDR1 SGDLS, CDR2 YYNGEE. The CDR3 loop spans 14 amino acids. Trimming took 2 bases from V and 5 from J, leaving 13 bases between them. The CDR3: CASSVKGLQETQYF. The DNA for the CDR3 is TGTGCCAGCAGCGTTAAGGGGTTACAGGAGACCCAGTACTTC.